Below, 24 T cell receptor beta chains from the same sample are listed, as sequenced in a study of blood T cell repertoires in COVID-19. Method: immunoSEQ multiplex PCR; TCRdb's copy keeps in-frame clones and lacks some. The data show about 440,000 clones, with more than 70% seen just once and approximately 12% held by the top ten. Sequences were obtained from peripheral blood. These receptors were collected from a woman in her fifties or sixties with COVID-19, enrolled during active disease.

This chain links TRBV6-5 with TRBJ1-6; D ambiguous. V was shortened by 2 bases and J by 7 bases, with 9 bases between the two germline ends. Germline V gene lookup returns CDR1 MNHEY and CDR2 SVGAGI. This CDR3 region has 14 residues. In nucleotides, the CDR3 is TGTGCCAGCAGTTACGCGGTGCGGAATTCACCCCTCCACTTT. Translation: CASSYAVRNSPLHF.

This chain connects TRBV20-1 to TRBJ1-1; no firm D call. Trimming stripped 2 bases from V and 9 bases from J, with 10 bases between. Germline V CDR1 and CDR2: DFQATT, SNEGSKA (reference sequence). There are 11 residues in the CDR3. For the CDR3, the DNA is TGCAGTGCTAGATGGCAGAATCAAGCTTTCTTT. Its protein is CSARWQNQAFF.

V is TRBV2 and J is TRBJ1-2, with a weak D call TRBD1 (5 bases). CDR1 and CDR2 (germline): SNHLY, FYNNEI. V was cut by 4 bases and J by 6 bases, with 12 bases left in between. This CDR3 has 13 residues. The CDR3 here is CASSVMDNDGYTF. CDR3 DNA: TGTGCCAGCAGTGTGATGGACAACGATGGCTACACCTTC.

The chain carries TRBV5-4 and TRBJ2-2, with a weak D call TRBD1 (8 bases). V was cut by 3 bases and J by 1 base, with 13 bases left in between. The CDR3 spans 16 residues. Germline lookup yields CDR1 SGHNT and CDR2 YYREEE (reference sequence). CDR3 protein: CASSWGGTGNTGELFF. As DNA, the CDR3 is TGTGCCAGCAGCTGGGGGGGGACAGGGAACACCGGGGAGCTGTTTTTT.

The V and J genes are TRBV30 and TRBJ2-1; 13 bases agree with TRBD2. CDR1 is GTSNPN and CDR2 is SVGIG in the germline V gene (reference sequence). The ends lost 2 bases at V and 6 bases at J; junction bases unmatched: 19. The CDR3 covers 20 residues. The CDR3 DNA follows: TGTGCCTGGAGTTTTCAGGGACTAGCGGGGATCGACGACCCTGGCAATGAGCAGTTCTTC. Amino acids: CAWSFQGLAGIDDPGNEQFF. The full variable domain, completed using reference TRBV30 and TRBJ2-1, is SQTIHQWPATLVQPVGSPLSLECTVEGTSNPNLYWYRQAAGRGLQLLFYSVGIGQISSEVPQNLSASRPQDRQFILSSKKLLLSDSGFYLCAWSFQGLAGIDDPGNEQFFGPGTRLTVL.

The chain carries TRBV24-1 and TRBJ2-5, with TRBD2 matching 7 bases. CDR3 size: 15 residues. V was clipped by 3 bases and J by 5 bases; unmatched bases: 8. The germline gives CDR1 KGHDR, CDR2 SFDVKD. CDR3 sequence: CATSDQAGPGETQYF. The DNA of the CDR3 is TGTGCCACCAGTGATCAAGCGGGGCCAGGGGAGACCCAGTACTTC.

V gene TRBV7-3 combines with J gene TRBJ1-6, with a tentative D call TRBD1 (6 bases). Trimming removed 2 bases from V and 8 bases from J, with 13 bases in between. The germline CDR1 and CDR2 sequences are SGHTA and FQGTGA. The CDR3 contains 15 residues. CDR3 coding DNA: TGTGCCAGCAGCTTACAGGGGATTAAGGATTCACCCCTCCACTTT. Amino acid sequence: CASSLQGIKDSPLHF.

This chain joins TRBV6-5 and TRBJ2-6; TRBD2 is a possible D gene (6 bases). Trimming removed 6 bases from V and 0 bases from J, with 6 bases in between. CDR3 size: 14 residues. CDR1 and CDR2 from the germline V gene are MNHEY and SVGAGI. The DNA for the CDR3 is TGTGCCAGCAGGGGACTCTCTGGGGCCAACGTCCTGACTTTC. As protein: CASRGLSGANVLTF.

V and J are TRBV28 and TRBJ2-7; 11 positions match TRBD1. The CDR3 extends over 14 amino acids. V was clipped by 4 bases and J by 5 bases; unmatched bases: 4. Germline CDR1 MDHEN, CDR2 SYDVKM. The CDR3 here is CASSWDRGTNEQYF. DNA for the CDR3: TGTGCCAGCAGTTGGGACAGGGGGACTAACGAGCAGTACTTC.

This chain joins TRBV27 and TRBJ2-7; 7 positions agree with TRBD1. This CDR3 has 14 residues. The V gene's germline CDR1 is MNHEY and CDR2 SMNVEV (reference sequence). V trimming: 8 bases; J trimming: 5 bases; junction bases outside the gene matches: 12. The CDR3 DNA reads TGTGCCAGCTCCCGGGACAGTCTTTCCAACGAGCAGTACTTC. Protein sequence: CASSRDSLSNEQYF.

This clone came up a few times. This sequence joins TRBV3-1 (or the pseudogene TRBV3-2) and TRBJ1-6; D ambiguous. CDR1 is LGHDT, CDR2 YNNKEL, per germline (reference sequence). The V end lost 2 bases, the J end lost 7 bases, and 15 bases lay between the germline ends. The CDR3 loop spans 16 amino acids. For the CDR3, the DNA is TGTGCCAGCAGCCAAAGCCCGATCGTACCAAATTCACCCCTCCACTTT. This codes for CASSQSPIVPNSPLHF.

The table lists this clone with a few counts. This chain joins TRBV30 and TRBJ1-6; no clear D. Per germline, CDR1 GTSNPN and CDR2 SVGIG (reference sequence). Trimming took 3 bases from V and 6 from J, leaving 6 bases between them. The CDR3 length is 12 residues. The CDR3 DNA is TGTGCCTGGAGCGGGTCTAATTCACCCCTCCACTTT. This gives the protein CAWSGSNSPLHF.

The J gene is TRBJ1-1, the V gene TRBV5-1; 8 nucleotides align to TRBD1. The junction had 5 bases not matched to a gene; V was cut back by 2 bases and J by 2 bases. This CDR3 is built from 15 residues. Germline CDR1 is SGHRS and CDR2 is YFSETQ. The CDR3 loop is CASSLTGGPNTEAFF. The CDR3 bases are TGCGCCAGCAGCTTAACAGGGGGACCCAACACTGAAGCTTTCTTT.

The rearrangement joins TRBV3-1 (or the pseudogene TRBV3-2) to TRBJ1-5; D gene uncertain. Germline V gives CDR1 LGHDT, CDR2 YNNKEL (reference sequence). Between the trimmed V and J ends, which lost 2 bases and 7 bases, there was a span of 15 bases. The CDR3 is 15 residues long. The CDR3 nucleotides are TGTGCCAGCAGCCAAAGTTCCACTTCTGTGCAGCCCCAGCATTTT. Translation: CASSQSSTSVQPQHF.

This rearrangement joins TRBV5-1 to TRBJ2-3, with 12 bases identical to TRBD1. The germline CDR1 and CDR2 sequences are SGHRS and YFSETQ. V was clipped by 3 bases and J by 7 bases; unmatched bases: 12. The CDR3 has 17 residues. CDR3 in DNA: TGCGCCAGCAGCTCCACCGAGGGACAGGGGGCGCCGAATACGCAGTATTTT. This encodes CASSSTEGQGAPNTQYF.

This clone turned up a few times. The V call is TRBV19, the J call TRBJ1-5; D is ambiguous. With 3 bases removed from V and 0 bases from J, the gap between germline ends came to 9 bases. The CDR3 sequence is 15 residues long. Germline V CDR1 and CDR2: LNHDA, SQIVND (reference sequence). The CDR3 loop is CASSINQNSNQPQHF. CDR3 coding DNA: TGTGCCAGTAGTATTAACCAGAATAGCAATCAGCCCCAGCATTTT.

V and J are TRBV7-8 and TRBJ1-6; 9 bases agree with TRBD1. CDR3 size: 17 residues. V was clipped by 4 bases and J by 6 bases; unmatched bases: 10. Germline CDR1 SGHVS, CDR2 FQNEAQ. DNA for the CDR3: TGTGCCAGCAGCTCTACCCGTACAGGGGGCGGTAATTCACCCCTCCACTTT. It codes for CASSSTRTGGGNSPLHF.

This chain connects TRBV5-1 to TRBJ1-6, with 8 bases aligning to TRBD1. V lost 0 bases, J lost 9 bases, and 5 bases stayed unmatched. The CDR3 is 15 residues long. Germline V lookup: CDR1 SGHRS, CDR2 YFSETQ. Written as DNA, the CDR3 is TGCGCCAGCAGCTTGGGGGGGACAGGAGTTTCACCCCTCCACTTT. Protein: CASSLGGTGVSPLHF.

This rearrangement joins TRBV19 to TRBJ1-4, with D perhaps matching TRBD1 (5 bases). CDR1 and CDR2 (germline): LNHDA, SQIVND (reference sequence). The CDR3 spans 11 residues. Trimming cost V 8 bases and J 14 bases, with 15 bases left between them. The CDR3 DNA reads TGTGCCAGTCGGGGGAGTAACTTGCTGTTTTTT. Translation: CASRGSNLLFF.

This clone was seen a few times. The chain combines TRBV11-2 with TRBJ2-2; 11 nucleotides line up with TRBD2. Germline lookup yields CDR1 SGHAT and CDR2 FQNNGV. The V gene end was trimmed by 5 bases and the J gene end by 8 bases; junction bases not matched to a gene: 16. This CDR3 has 18 amino acids. The CDR3 sequence: CASSPSGGTSGLEGELFF. CDR3 coding DNA: TGTGCCAGCAGCCCGTCCGGCGGGACTAGCGGTCTGGAGGGGGAGCTGTTTTTT.

The chain couples TRBV2 to TRBJ1-5, with D hard to call. V gave up 8 bases and J gave up 1 base, with 9 bases separating them. From germline, CDR1 is SNHLY and CDR2 FYNNEI. The CDR3 length is 13 residues. The CDR3 spells CASGQESNQPQHF. DNA of the CDR3: TGTGCCAGCGGGCAGGAAAGCAATCAGCCCCAGCATTTT.

CDR3 sequence: CASSEGINTEAFF. DNA for the CDR3: TGTGCCAGCAGTGAAGGTATCAACACTGAAGCTTTCTTT. This chain connects TRBV6-1 to TRBJ1-1; D remains ambiguous. Germline-derived CDR1 and CDR2 are MNHNS and SASEGT. Trimming shortened V by 1 base and J by 2 bases, and 5 bases separated the two germline ends. The CDR3 runs 13 residues.

For this clone: Other DNA sequences from this sample encode an identical CDR3 as well. The CDR3 loop reads CASSIGQGFGYTF. The CDR3 nucleotides are TGTGCCAGTAGTATAGGTCAGGGGTTCGGCTACACCTTC. The chain employs TRBV19 and TRBJ1-2, with D maybe TRBD1 (6 bases). This CDR3 is built from 13 residues. Trimming cost V 1 base and J 8 bases, with 11 bases left between them. Germline-derived CDR1 and CDR2 are LNHDA and SQIVND (reference sequence).

This clone was detected a few times. CDR3 in DNA: TGCAGCGTTGAGAGGACCGGGGAGCTGTTTTTT. As protein: CSVERTGELFF. V gene TRBV29-1 combines with J gene TRBJ2-2; no definite D call. The CDR3 runs to 11 residues. Trimming shortened V by 3 bases and J by 5 bases, and 4 bases separated the two germline ends. CDR1 and CDR2 (germline): SQVTM, ANQGSEA.